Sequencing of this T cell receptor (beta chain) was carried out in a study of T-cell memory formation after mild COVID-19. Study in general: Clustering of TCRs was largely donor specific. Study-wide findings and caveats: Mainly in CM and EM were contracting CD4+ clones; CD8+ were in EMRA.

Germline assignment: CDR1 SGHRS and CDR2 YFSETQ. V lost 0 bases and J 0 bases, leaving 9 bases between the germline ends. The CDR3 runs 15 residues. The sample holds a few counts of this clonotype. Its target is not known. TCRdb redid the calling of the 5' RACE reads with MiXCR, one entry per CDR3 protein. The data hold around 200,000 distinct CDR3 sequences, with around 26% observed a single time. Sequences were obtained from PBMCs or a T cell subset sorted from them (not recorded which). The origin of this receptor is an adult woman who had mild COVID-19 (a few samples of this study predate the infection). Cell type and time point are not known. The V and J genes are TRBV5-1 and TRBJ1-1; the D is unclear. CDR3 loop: CASSLVPRMNTEAFF. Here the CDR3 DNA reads TGCGCCAGCAGCTTGGTCCCCAGGATGAACACTGAAGCTTTCTTT.